A selection of T cell receptor beta chains follows, all from one sample in a study of blood T cells in healthy people across ages. TCRdb recomputed calls from the 5' RACE reads with MiXCR, one row per CDR3 protein. The repertoire holds around 800,000 distinct CDR3 sequences, with about 47% as singletons. The sequenced sample consisted of blood. The source of these receptors is a man aged 80 or over in good health. CDR3s include the opening cysteine and the closing phenylalanine or tryptophan. D genes are given only for firm matches. Clone size appears in some rows only: once, few, many, or a class for an expanded clone.

size	J	D	V	length	CDR3	DNA
NA	TRBJ1-2	TRBD1	TRBV15	19	CATSSEGPGQGGLVYGYTF	TGTGCCACCAGCAGCGAAGGCCCCGGACAGGGAGGACTTGTGTATGGCTACACCTTC
NA	TRBJ2-6	TRBD2	TRBV20-1	17	CSAIAGAHLSGANVLTF	TGCAGTGCTATAGCGGGAGCCCACCTCTCTGGGGCCAACGTCCTGACTTTC
few	TRBJ2-1	TRBD2	TRBV7-3	18	CASSLTLGAGGPLNEQFF	TGTGCCAGCAGCTTAACGTTGGGGGCGGGAGGGCCCCTGAATGAGCAGTTCTTC
NA	TRBJ2-3	NA	TRBV6-1	14	CASSEMDRSDTQYF	TGTGCCAGCAGTGAAATGGATAGATCAGATACGCAGTATTTT
many	TRBJ2-3	NA	TRBV7-2	13	CASSLGGSDTQYF	TGTGCCAGCAGCTTAGGGGGATCAGATACGCAGTATTTT
few	TRBJ1-6	NA	TRBV6-6	15	CASSYSQGNNSPLHF	TGTGCCAGCAGTTACTCTCAGGGGAATAATTCACCCCTCCACTTT
NA	TRBJ2-5	NA	TRBV25-1	15	CASSSDGAGAETQYF	TGTGCCAGCAGTTCGGACGGGGCTGGAGCAGAGACCCAGTACTTC
many	TRBJ2-7	NA	TRBV12-3/TRBV12-4	13	CASSGQGSYEQYF	TGTGCCAGCTCGGGACAAGGCTCCTACGAGCAGTACTTC
NA	TRBJ2-3	NA	TRBV9	15	CASSVTTGFTDTQYF	TGTGCCAGCAGCGTCACAACGGGTTTCACAGATACGCAGTATTTT
many	TRBJ1-2	TRBD1	TRBV6-1	13	CASREQGAGGYTF	TGTGCCAGCAGAGAACAGGGGGCCGGTGGCTACACCTTC
NA	TRBJ2-7	TRBD1	TRBV5-1	15	CAGSLSGTGPYEQYF	TGCGCCGGCAGCTTGTCCGGGACAGGACCCTACGAGCAGTACTTC
few	TRBJ2-3	NA	TRBV29-1	11	CSEKKGDTQYF	TGCAGCGAGAAAAAGGGAGATACGCAGTATTTT
NA	TRBJ2-1	TRBD1	TRBV5-8	20	CASSQDRGRESGQHYNEQFF	TGTGCCAGCAGTCAGGACAGGGGGCGCGAGAGTGGGCAACACTACAATGAGCAGTTCTTC
NA	TRBJ2-1	TRBD2	TRBV20-1	14	CSAPTAGGHNEQFF	TGCAGTGCTCCCACGGCGGGAGGGCACAATGAGCAGTTCTTC
NA	TRBJ2-1	TRBD2	TRBV2	16	CASSDSSGSALNEQFF	TGTGCCAGCAGTGACAGTAGCGGGAGCGCCCTGAATGAGCAGTTCTTC
NA	TRBJ2-1	NA	TRBV5-1	16	CASSPQPGLDHNEQFF	TGCGCCAGCAGCCCCCAGCCGGGGCTTGATCACAATGAGCAGTTCTTC
NA	TRBJ2-3	NA	TRBV7-6	14	CASSLSTAGIAQYF	TGTGCCAGCAGCTTATCAACCGCCGGGATCGCGCAGTATTTT
few	TRBJ2-1	TRBD2	TRBV6-2/TRBV6-3	16	CASSYSLKREAWEQFF	TGTGCCAGCAGTTACTCGTTGAAGCGGGAGGCATGGGAGCAGTTCTTC
few	TRBJ2-7	NA	TRBV11-2	12	CASAALHNEQYF	TGTGCCAGTGCCGCCTTACACAATGAGCAGTACTTC
NA	TRBJ1-2	NA	TRBV7-2	14	CASGRSRTNYGYTF	TGTGCCAGCGGACGGAGTCGGACCAACTATGGCTACACCTTC
NA	TRBJ2-2	NA	TRBV7-2	15	CASSLEPLNTGELFF	TGTGCCAGCAGCTTAGAGCCCCTGAACACCGGGGAGCTGTTTTTT
few	TRBJ2-1	TRBD2	TRBV7-9	18	CASSPIGTSGRIYNEQFF	TGTGCCAGCAGCCCTATCGGCACTAGCGGGAGGATATACAATGAGCAGTTCTTC
NA	TRBJ2-5	TRBD2	TRBV7-3	14	CASSLSLGGSEQYF	TGTGCCAGCAGCTTGAGTCTCGGGGGGAGTGAGCAGTACTTC
NA	TRBJ2-1	TRBD2	TRBV7-9	16	CASSSRTSGPYNEQFF	TGTGCCAGCAGCTCCCGGACTAGCGGACCCTACAATGAGCAGTTCTTC
NA	TRBJ2-1	TRBD2	TRBV3-1	16	CASSPRIAGGYNEQFF	TGTGCCAGCAGCCCGCGGATAGCGGGGGGCTACAATGAGCAGTTCTTC
many	TRBJ2-5	NA	TRBV4-2	13	CASSQVLRETQYF	TGTGCCAGCAGCCAAGTTCTTCGGGAGACCCAGTACTTC
few	TRBJ1-1	NA	TRBV29-1	13	CSAAEDPGREAFF	TGCAGCGCTGCGGAGGACCCGGGGCGTGAAGCTTTCTTT
NA	TRBJ2-5	TRBD1	TRBV7-9	15	CASSLSGTGEETQYF	TGTGCCAGCAGCTTATCCGGGACAGGGGAAGAGACCCAGTACTTC
few	TRBJ2-5	TRBD2	TRBV7-2	17	CASSLGPPAGGLETQYF	TGTGCCAGCAGCTTAGGGCCTCCAGCGGGAGGGTTAGAGACCCAGTACTTC
NA	TRBJ2-5	NA	TRBV29-1	12	CSVSPNQETQYF	TGCAGCGTTTCCCCGAACCAAGAGACCCAGTACTTC
NA	TRBJ1-5	TRBD1	TRBV5-5	15	CASSLVGTENQPQHF	TGTGCCAGCAGCTTGGTTGGGACAGAGAATCAGCCCCAGCATTTT
NA	TRBJ2-1	NA	TRBV24-1	17	CATSDSQRGLARNEQFF	TGTGCCACCAGTGATTCCCAAAGGGGACTTGCTCGCAATGAGCAGTTCTTC
NA	TRBJ2-5	NA	TRBV29-1	13	CSVGGTREETQYF	TGCAGCGTTGGAGGCACTAGGGAAGAGACCCAGTACTTC
NA	TRBJ1-4	NA	TRBV5-1	15	CASSSFDGFNEKLFF	TGCGCCAGCAGCTCCTTCGACGGCTTCAATGAAAAACTGTTTTTT
NA	TRBJ1-1	NA	TRBV29-1	14	CSVQTPMLRTEAFF	TGCAGCGTTCAAACTCCTATGTTGAGGACTGAAGCTTTCTTT
few	TRBJ2-3	NA	TRBV12-3/TRBV12-4	15	CASSLDAGITDTQYF	TGTGCCAGCAGTTTAGATGCAGGAATTACAGATACGCAGTATTTT
NA	TRBJ2-5	NA	TRBV28	15	CASNPGLASLKTQYF	TGTGCCAGCAATCCGGGCCTAGCTTCCTTGAAGACCCAGTACTTC
NA	TRBJ1-5	NA	TRBV4-3	15	CASNQDRTEGQPQHF	TGCGCCAGCAACCAAGATCGGACGGAGGGTCAGCCCCAGCATTTT
few	TRBJ1-6	NA	TRBV7-2	15	CASSLGGGGLSPLHF	TGTGCCAGCAGCTTAGGGGGCGGGGGCCTATCACCCCTCCACTTT
once	TRBJ2-3	TRBD2	TRBV20-1	18	CSAEGLAGNRMEADTQYF	TGCAGTGCGGAAGGACTAGCGGGGAACCGGATGGAAGCAGATACGCAGTATTTT
NA	TRBJ2-3	TRBD2	TRBV20-1	14	CSAVLEGGRDTQYF	TGCAGTGCTGTCCTTGAGGGCGGGAGAGATACGCAGTATTTT
NA	TRBJ2-1	TRBD2	TRBV29-1	15	CSVEGTSGYYNERFF	TGCAGCGTTGAGGGGACTAGCGGTTACTACAATGAGCGGTTCTTC
NA	TRBJ2-1	TRBD2	TRBV5-1	17	CASSLLTSGSSYNEQFF	TGCGCCAGCAGCTTGTTAACTAGCGGGAGCTCCTACAATGAGCAGTTCTTC
NA	TRBJ2-3	NA	TRBV7-9	14	CASSLGEPTDTQYF	TGTGCCAGCAGCTTAGGGGAGCCCACAGATACGCAGTATTTT
NA	TRBJ2-4	TRBD1	TRBV25-1	14	CASSAPGQGREQYF	TGTGCCAGCAGTGCACCGGGACAGGGGAGGGAGCAGTACTTC
NA	TRBJ2-3	TRBD2	TRBV27	18	CASSSVLAGGGLGDTQYF	TGTGCCAGCAGTTCCGTACTAGCGGGCGGGGGGTTAGGGGATACGCAGTATTTT
NA	TRBJ2-1	TRBD2	TRBV24-1	13	CATSGRATHEQFF	TGTGCCACCAGCGGGAGGGCCACCCATGAGCAGTTCTTC
NA	TRBJ2-3	NA	TRBV11-2	11	CASSWTITQYF	TGTGCCAGCAGCTGGACAATTACGCAGTATTTT
few	TRBJ2-1	TRBD2	TRBV27	16	CASSTRAGTSYNEQFF	TGTGCCAGCAGTACCCGAGCGGGAACATCCTACAATGAGCAGTTCTTC
NA	TRBJ2-1	TRBD2	TRBV7-2	14	CASRPAGEYSEQFF	TGTGCCAGCAGACCAGCGGGAGAGTACAGTGAGCAGTTCTTC